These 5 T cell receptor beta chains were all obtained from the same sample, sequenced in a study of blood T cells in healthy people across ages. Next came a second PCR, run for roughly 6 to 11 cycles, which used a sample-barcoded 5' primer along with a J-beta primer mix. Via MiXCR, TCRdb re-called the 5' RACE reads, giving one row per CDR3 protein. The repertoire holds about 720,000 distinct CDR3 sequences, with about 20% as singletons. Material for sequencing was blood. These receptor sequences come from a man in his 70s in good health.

The CDR3 DNA is TGCGCCAGCAGCCAGGAAGGGGGGCGCATGAACACTGAAGCTTTCTTT. Translation gives CASSQEGGRMNTEAFF. V gene TRBV4-3 combines with J gene TRBJ1-1, with TRBD1 as a possible D gene (6 bases). The CDR3 is 16 residues long. V gave up 3 bases and J gave up 0 bases, with 14 bases separating them. Germline V gives CDR1 LGHNA, CDR2 YSLEER.

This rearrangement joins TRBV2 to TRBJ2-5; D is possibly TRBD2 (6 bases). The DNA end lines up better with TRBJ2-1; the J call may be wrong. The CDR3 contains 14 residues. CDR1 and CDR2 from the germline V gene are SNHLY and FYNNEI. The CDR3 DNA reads TGTGCCGCCAGCGTGGGACTCGCAAACAATGAGCAGTTCTTC. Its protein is CAASVGLANNEQFF.

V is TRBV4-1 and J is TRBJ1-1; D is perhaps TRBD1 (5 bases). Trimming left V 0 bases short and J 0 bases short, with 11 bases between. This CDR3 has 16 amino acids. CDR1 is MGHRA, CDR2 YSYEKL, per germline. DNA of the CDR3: TGCGCCAGCAGCCAAGATGTAGTCAGGGTGAACACTGAAGCTTTCTTT. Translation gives CASSQDVVRVNTEAFF.

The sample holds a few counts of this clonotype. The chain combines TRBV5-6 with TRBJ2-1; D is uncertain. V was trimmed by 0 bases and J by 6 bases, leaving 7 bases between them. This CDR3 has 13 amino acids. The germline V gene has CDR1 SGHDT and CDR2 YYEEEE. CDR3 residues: CASSLGPGNEQFF. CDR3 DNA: TGTGCCAGCAGCTTGGGTCCCGGCAATGAGCAGTTCTTC.

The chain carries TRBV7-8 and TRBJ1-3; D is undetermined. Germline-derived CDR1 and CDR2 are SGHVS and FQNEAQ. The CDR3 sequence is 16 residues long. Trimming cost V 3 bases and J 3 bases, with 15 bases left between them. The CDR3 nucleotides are TGTGCCAGCAGCTTGGTCGGAGGAGGCGGTGGAAACACCATATATTTT. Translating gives CASSLVGGGGGNTIYF.